These 17 T cell receptor beta chains were sequenced from one sample in a study of shared clonotypes between healthy human individuals. The table came from immunoSEQ multiplex PCR; TCRdb's copy has only in-frame clones and leaves some out. The top ten hold roughly 0.06% of the sample, which has about 510,000 clones, roughly 95% seen once. Input material: naive CD4+ T cells sorted from blood. The subset: CD45RA+ positively selected. The receptors come from a woman in her 30s in good health.

The chain joins TRBV11-2 to TRBJ2-1, with TRBD1 matching over 7 bases. The ends lost 5 bases at V and 9 bases at J; junction bases unmatched: 19. Germline CDR1 is SGHAT and CDR2 is FQNNGV. This CDR3 has 17 amino acids. CDR3 nucleotide sequence: TGTGCCAGCAGCCCCCACCCGGGGACAGCCCCATTGGGTGAGCAGTTCTTC. Translated: CASSPHPGTAPLGEQFF.

The gene calls are TRBV6-1 and TRBJ2-5; D gene unclear. CDR1 and CDR2 (germline): MNHNS, SASEGT. Trimming removed 2 bases from V and 12 bases from J, with 10 bases in between. The CDR3 spans 11 residues. This CDR3 is CASSELELEYF. CDR3 coding DNA: TGTGCCAGCAGTGAACTAGAGCTCGAGTACTTC.

This rearrangement joins TRBV6-5 to TRBJ2-2, with TRBD2 matching 14 bases. Per germline, CDR1 MNHEY and CDR2 SVGAGI. CDR3 size: 15 residues. The V and J ends lost 6 bases and 6 bases, in that order; junction bases with no gene match: 3. CDR3 nucleotide sequence: TGTGCCAGCAGACCGGGACTAGCGGGGGCCGGGGAGCTGTTTTTT. It is translated as CASRPGLAGAGELFF.

The CDR3 region has the DNA TGTGCCAGCTCTGGGACCCTGAACACTGAAGCTTTCTTT. This encodes CASSGTLNTEAFF. This chain links TRBV18 with TRBJ1-1; a weak D match, TRBD1 (5 bases). The CDR3 is 13 residues long. Germline loops: CDR1 KGHSH, CDR2 LQKENI. V was cut by 6 bases and J by 0 bases, with 8 bases left in between.

This clone has only one observation. J is TRBJ2-1 and V is TRBV27; no firm D call. There are 12 residues in the CDR3. From germline, CDR1 is MNHEY and CDR2 SMNVEV (reference sequence). Trimming took 6 bases from V and 9 from J, leaving 12 bases between them. CDR3 sequence reads: CASRTSLGEQFF. Written as DNA, the CDR3 is TGTGCCAGCAGGACCAGCCTAGGTGAGCAGTTCTTC.

This chain's CDR3 is CASSLKQGQPQHF. CDR3 DNA: TGTGCCAGCAGCCTAAAACAGGGTCAGCCCCAGCATTTT. The rearrangement links TRBV27 to TRBJ1-5; TRBD1 is a possible D gene (6 bases). Trimming took 6 bases from V and 6 from J, leaving 12 bases between them. The CDR3 extends over 13 amino acids. CDR1 is MNHEY and CDR2 is SMNVEV in the germline V gene (reference sequence).

CDR3 DNA sequence: TGTGCCAGCTCACCAAATCCCCCCAGCAAAGCGGGAGCGGTTTACGAGCAGTACTTC. Protein sequence: CASSPNPPSKAGAVYEQYF. This chain connects TRBV18 to TRBJ2-5, with 8 bases aligning to TRBD2. The J call is doubtful: the DNA matches TRBJ2-7 better. CDR1 is KGHSH, CDR2 LQKENI, per germline. The length of the CDR3 is 19 residues.

The CDR3: CASSSHVNTEAFF. The DNA for the CDR3 is TGTGCCAGCAGTTCTCACGTGAACACTGAAGCTTTCTTT. This chain links TRBV28 with TRBJ1-1, with no clear D. Germline values: CDR1 MDHEN, CDR2 SYDVKM. The CDR3 spans 13 residues. Trimming removed 4 bases at V and 0 bases at J, with 6 bases between.

This clone was observed once. The chain is built from TRBV29-1 and TRBJ2-7; the D gene is possibly TRBD2 (5 bases). V was pared by 4 bases and J by 5 bases, with 12 bases between. The CDR3 consists of 12 residues. Per the germline V gene, CDR1 is SQVTM and CDR2 is ANQGSEA. The CDR3, as DNA: TGCAGCGTTGGCAACGGGGTTCACGAGCAGTACTTC. It codes for CSVGNGVHEQYF.

The chain is built from TRBV28 and TRBJ2-7, with 12 nucleotides matching TRBD1. This CDR3 is built from 17 residues. The V gene's germline CDR1 is MDHEN and CDR2 SYDVKM. Trimming cost V 5 bases and J 4 bases; bases outside gene matches: 12. CDR3: CASSDTGTGGHGYEQYF. Written as DNA, the CDR3 is TGTGCCAGCAGTGACACCGGGACAGGGGGCCATGGGTACGAGCAGTACTTC.

V usage is TRBV9 and J usage is TRBJ1-2; D may be TRBD1 (5 bases). Trimming shortened V by 0 bases and J by 6 bases, and 15 bases separated the two germline ends. Germline values: CDR1 SGDLS, CDR2 YYNGEE. The CDR3 loop spans 15 amino acids. Here the CDR3 DNA reads TGTGCCAGCAGCGTAGGATGGGGCAGGGATGATGGCTACACCTTC. Protein product: CASSVGWGRDDGYTF. Combining the CDR3 with reference TRBV9 and TRBJ1-2 gives the whole variable domain DSGVTQTPKHLITATGQRVTLRCSPRSGDLSVYWYQQSLDQGLQFLIQYYNGEERAKGNILERFSAQQFPDLHSELNLSSLELGDSALYFCASSVGWGRDDGYTFGSGTRLTVV.

The rearrangement links TRBV19 to TRBJ2-7; TRBD1 matches 10 bases. The germline V gene encodes CDR1 LNHDA and CDR2 SQIVND (reference sequence). V shed 5 bases, J shed 2 bases, and the junction held 3 bases outside the gene matches. The CDR3 consists of 14 residues. In nucleotides, the CDR3 is TGTGCCAGTAGTCCCGGGACAGGGGCCTACGAGCAGTACTTC. It yields the protein CASSPGTGAYEQYF.

The rearrangement links TRBV6-5 to TRBJ2-1; weak D call: TRBD2 (5 bases). Germline V CDR1 and CDR2: MNHEY, SVGAGI. CDR3 size: 16 residues. V lost 2 bases and J lost 2, with 13 bases in between. The CDR3 DNA sequence: TGTGCCAGCAGTTACGGGTCGCTAGCCGCCTACAATGAGCAGTTCTTC. It encodes CASSYGSLAAYNEQFF.

The chain combines TRBV10-3 with TRBJ2-4, with D perhaps matching TRBD1 (5 bases). The germline V gene encodes CDR1 ENHRY and CDR2 SYGVKD. Trimming left V 0 bases short and J 6 bases short, with 12 bases between. CDR3 length equals 15 residues. The DNA for the CDR3 is TGTGCCATCAGTGAGTCGACCCAGGGTGGAAACATTCAGTACTTC. It specifies CAISESTQGGNIQYF.

The chain carries TRBV9 and TRBJ1-2; D not certain. With 1 base removed from V and 4 bases from J, the gap between germline ends came to 11 bases. Looked up from germline, CDR1 is SGDLS and CDR2 is YYNGEE. The length of the CDR3 is 14 residues. In DNA, the CDR3 is TGTGCCAGCAGCGTATATCCAGACCTCTATGGCTACACCTTC. This codes for CASSVYPDLYGYTF.

The V call is TRBV13, the J call TRBJ1-6; D call uncertain. The CDR3 has 13 residues. V lost 1 base and J lost 8, with 6 bases in between. The germline V gene encodes CDR1 PRHDT and CDR2 FYEKMQ (reference sequence). CDR3 nucleotide sequence: TGTGCCAGCAGCTTAGCAGAGGATTCACCCCTCCACTTT. Translation: CASSLAEDSPLHF.

This sequence joins TRBV28 and TRBJ2-5; 9 bases map to TRBD1. Germline assignment: CDR1 MDHEN and CDR2 SYDVKM. This CDR3 spans 15 amino acids. The J segment lost 4 bases and the V segment lost 4 bases, leaving 7 bases of the junction unmatched. CDR3 nucleotides: TGTGCCAGCAGTTCGGTTAGGACAGGGGTAGAGACCCAGTACTTC. This gives the protein CASSSVRTGVETQYF.